This is a list of T cell receptor beta chains from one sample in a study of blood T cell repertoires in COVID-19. The data were produced by immunoSEQ multiplex PCR, yet TCRdb's version contains in-frame clones alone and is incomplete. Of hundreds of thousands of clones listed, approximately 90% are singletons. Sequencing used peripheral blood. These TCRs come from a woman aged 50 to 60 with active or convalescent COVID-19. The CDR3 runs from the conserved cysteine through the conserved F or W. A D gene is named only where the DNA matches it firmly. Not every row has a clone size; where given, it reads once, few, many or a size class.

v_gene	d_gene	j_gene	abundance	CDR3nt	CDR3aa
TRBV3-1/TRBV3-2	TRBD2	TRBJ2-5	once	TGTGCCAGCAGCCCCTCTAGCGGTCGATCGACCCAGTACTTC	CASSPSSGRSTQYF
TRBV7-9	TRBD2	TRBJ2-1	.	TGTGCCAGCAGCCGCCTGGGACTAGCGGAATACAATGAGCAGTTCTTC	CASSRLGLAEYNEQFF
TRBV24-1	.	TRBJ2-3	.	TGTGCCACCAGGGGACAAGGGAGCGATACGCAGTATTTT	CATRGQGSDTQYF
TRBV4-2	TRBD2	TRBJ2-3	.	TGTGCCAGCAGGCCTCTAGCGGGGGTCACAGATACGCAGTATTTT	CASRPLAGVTDTQYF
TRBV12-5	TRBD2	TRBJ2-1	.	TGTGCTAGTGGCCCTAGCGGGGGGGCCCATGAGCAGTTCTTC	CASGPSGGAHEQFF
TRBV19	.	TRBJ2-7	.	TGTGCCAGTAGTATAGTACCACGCAGGCCCCTCTACGAGCAGTACTTC	CASSIVPRRPLYEQYF
TRBV25-1	TRBD1	TRBJ1-1	.	TGTGCCAGCAGTGCCGGGACAGGGAGGGCTTTCTTT	CASSAGTGRAFF
TRBV27	TRBD2	TRBJ2-3	.	TGTGCCAGCAGTTTCTTGGCGGGGGTTAGCACAGATACGCAGTATTTT	CASSFLAGVSTDTQYF
TRBV30	.	TRBJ1-3	.	TGTGCCTGGAGCAGGGGCTCTGGAAACACCATATATTTT	CAWSRGSGNTIYF
TRBV2	.	TRBJ1-5	few	TGTGCCAGCAGCCCCATGCGGGATCAGCCCCAGCATTTT	CASSPMRDQPQHF
TRBV28	TRBD2	TRBJ2-1	.	TGTGCCAGCAAAAGCGGGGACTCCTACAATGAGCAGTTCTTC	CASKSGDSYNEQFF
TRBV30	.	TRBJ1-6	.	TGTGCCTGGGGGAGGGCGAATTCACCCCTCCACTTT	CAWGRANSPLHF
TRBV5-1	.	TRBJ2-5	.	TGCGCCAGCAGCTCCACCCGGACTGGATCAGAGACCCAGTACTTC	CASSSTRTGSETQYF
TRBV11-2	.	TRBJ2-7	.	TGTGCCAGCAGATCGCTAGCGAAACCCTACGAGCAGTACTTC	CASRSLAKPYEQYF
TRBV30	.	TRBJ2-2	.	TGTGCCTGGCCCCCCAGGGGTCCCACCGGGGAGCTGTTTTTT	CAWPPRGPTGELFF
TRBV10-3	.	TRBJ1-5	few	TGTGCCACCAACGTCGGGGGAGGTCAGCCCCAGCATTTT	CATNVGGGQPQHF
TRBV3-1/TRBV3-2	.	TRBJ1-3	.	TGTGCCAGCAGCCAGGGGCAGGCGGATGGAAACACCATATATTTT	CASSQGQADGNTIYF
TRBV7-2	TRBD1	TRBJ2-1	few	TGTGCCAGCAGCGCCGGGACAGGGGGCTTGAATGAGCAGTTCTTC	CASSAGTGGLNEQFF
TRBV19	TRBD2	TRBJ2-2	.	TGTGCCAGTAGATACGGACGGGGACTAGCGGGTAACACCGGGGAGCTGTTTTTT	CASRYGRGLAGNTGELFF
TRBV6-5	.	TRBJ2-3	.	TGTGCCAGCAATGTACAGGGTGGGGCCACAGATACGCAGTATTTT	CASNVQGGATDTQYF
TRBV24-1	TRBD1	TRBJ1-2	few	TGTGCCACCGCCAGGACAGGAGGGGACTATGGCTACACCTTC	CATARTGGDYGYTF
TRBV4-3	.	TRBJ1-1	.	TGCGCCAGCAGCCAAGGGGAGGGAACTGAAGCTTTCTTT	CASSQGEGTEAFF
TRBV30	TRBD2	TRBJ2-5	.	TGTGCCTTCACCCCGGGGGGGGAGACCCAGTACTTC	CAFTPGGETQYF
TRBV24-1	.	TRBJ1-1	.	TGTGCCACCAGTGATTCTCGGAACACTGAAGCTTTCTTT	CATSDSRNTEAFF
TRBV19	.	TRBJ2-5	.	TGTGCCAGTAGTGTGACTAGTTCGTCGGGGACCCAGTACTTC	CASSVTSSSGTQYF
TRBV5-5	.	TRBJ1-2	.	TGTGCCAGCAGCTTGGCCGGATCACAGGGATCAGGTTCTGGCTACACCTTC	CASSLAGSQGSGSGYTF
TRBV29-1	.	TRBJ1-2	.	TGCAGCGTATCGTTACAGGGTAACTATGGCTACACCTTC	CSVSLQGNYGYTF
TRBV24-1	.	TRBJ1-1	.	TGTGCCACCAGTGATCATCGCGGGAACACTGAAGCTTTCTTT	CATSDHRGNTEAFF
TRBV2	.	TRBJ1-1	.	TGTGCCAGTAGTGAGGGGGGTACCGCTGAAGCTTTCTTT	CASSEGGTAEAFF
TRBV13	.	TRBJ2-2	.	TGTGCCAGCAGCTTAGCCGGGGCCGGGGAGCTGTTTTTT	CASSLAGAGELFF
TRBV28	TRBD1	TRBJ1-1	once	TGTGCCAGCAGTCCGGACAGGGGAGCTTTCTTT	CASSPDRGAFF
TRBV30	.	TRBJ2-7	.	TGTGCCTGGAGTCCCACGGGTCGCACCGGGGTCTACGAGCAGTACTTC	CAWSPTGRTGVYEQYF
TRBV7-6	.	TRBJ2-5	.	TGTGCCAGCAGCTTAAGGGCGCCAGGGACTTCCCTCTCATCCACTAAGGGGGAGACCCAGTACTTC	CASSLRAPGTSLSSTKGETQYF
TRBV27	TRBD1	TRBJ1-5	.	TGTGCCAGCAGACACACAGGGGTCGGGGATCAGCCCCAGCATTTT	CASRHTGVGDQPQHF
TRBV28	TRBD2	TRBJ2-3	.	TGTGCCAGCAGTTTAAATTGGCGGGGGAACACAGATACGCAGTATTTT	CASSLNWRGNTDTQYF
TRBV27	TRBD1	TRBJ1-6	.	TGTGCCAGCAGTCGGGACAGGTCGTACTATAATTCACCCCTCCACTTT	CASSRDRSYYNSPLHF
TRBV2	.	TRBJ1-1	.	TGTGCCAGCCGAGGACAGCCGAACACTGAAGCTTTCTTT	CASRGQPNTEAFF
TRBV27	TRBD1	TRBJ1-2	.	TGTGCCAGCAGTTTCGGGACAGGGTATGGCTACACCTTC	CASSFGTGYGYTF
TRBV4-2	TRBD2	TRBJ2-1	.	TGTGCCAGCAGCACCCCTAGCGGAGAATCCCAGTTCTTC	CASSTPSGESQFF
TRBV9	.	TRBJ2-2	.	TGTGCCAGCAGCGTAGATGGTCGGCAGAGGCCCACCGGGGAGCTGTTTTTT	CASSVDGRQRPTGELFF
TRBV14	TRBD2	TRBJ2-5	.	TGTGCCAGCAGCCAAGTGGGACTAGCGGGGCCCTTATACCAAGAGACCCAGTACTTC	CASSQVGLAGPLYQETQYF
TRBV5-1	TRBD1	TRBJ2-5	once	TGCGCCAGCAGCCTTTTGGGACAGATACAAGAGACCCAGTACTTC	CASSLLGQIQETQYF
TRBV5-6	.	TRBJ1-3	.	TGTGCCAGCAGCTTGTTCGGTGGAAACACCATATATTTT	CASSLFGGNTIYF
TRBV11-2	TRBD2	TRBJ2-5	.	TGTGCCAGCAGCTTAGGACTAGCGGGTCGTATACAAGAGACCCAGTACTTC	CASSLGLAGRIQETQYF
TRBV3-1/TRBV3-2	.	TRBJ1-2	.	TGTGCCAGCAGCCCGCCCCACAGTAACTATGGCTACACCTTC	CASSPPHSNYGYTF
TRBV10-3	TRBD2	TRBJ2-1	.	TGTGCCATCAGTGAGTCGGGACTAGCGGGAGGGCCACCAACCCGACGTAAAGGTGAGCAGTTCTTC	CAISESGLAGGPPTRRKGEQFF
TRBV25-1	TRBD2	TRBJ2-1	.	TGTGCCAGCAGTGCCGCGGGCGGGACTAGGCTCTACAATGAGCAGTTCTTC	CASSAAGGTRLYNEQFF
TRBV7-9	TRBD1	TRBJ1-2	.	TGTGCCAGCAGCGGAGGGACAGCTAACTATGGCTACACCTTC	CASSGGTANYGYTF
TRBV5-1	TRBD2	TRBJ2-3	.	TGCGCCAGCAGCTTGGATGGGAGGGACACAGATACGCAGTATTTT	CASSLDGRDTDTQYF
TRBV19	TRBD2	TRBJ2-2	.	TGTGCCAGTAGTCAGGGACTAGCGTTCACGAACACCGGGGAGCTGTTTTTT	CASSQGLAFTNTGELFF
TRBV11-2	TRBD1	TRBJ2-5	.	TGTGCCAGCAGCGGGGGACAGGGGGCCTTCGGCGAGACCCAGTACTTC	CASSGGQGAFGETQYF
TRBV19	.	TRBJ1-2	few	TGTGCCAGTAGTATGTTCCCTTCTAACTATGGCTACACCTTC	CASSMFPSNYGYTF
TRBV3-1/TRBV3-2	TRBD2	TRBJ2-3	.	TGTGCCAGCAGCCAAGATGCCCTAGCGGGGGTAAGGGATACGCAGTATTTT	CASSQDALAGVRDTQYF
TRBV4-3	.	TRBJ2-7	.	TGCGCCAGCAGCCAAGGACGGGGTTCGTACGAGCAGTACTTC	CASSQGRGSYEQYF
TRBV11-3	TRBD2	TRBJ2-3	.	TGTGCCAGCAGCTCGACCCTAGCGGGGGGGCCTTCAGATACGCAGTATTTT	CASSSTLAGGPSDTQYF
TRBV7-3	.	TRBJ2-7	.	TGTGCCAGCAGCTTAATCGCGGGAACTCCGACCGAGCAGTACTTC	CASSLIAGTPTEQYF
TRBV28	TRBD1	TRBJ1-2	.	TGTGCCAGCAGTTCGGGACAGGGGACCTATGGCTACACCTTC	CASSSGQGTYGYTF
TRBV6-5	.	TRBJ1-2	.	TGTGCCAGCAGTTACGGGCTTTACTTTGGCTACACCTTC	CASSYGLYFGYTF
TRBV7-2	TRBD2	TRBJ2-1	once	TGTGCCAGCAGCTTTAGCGGGAGGGACAATGAGCAGTTCTTC	CASSFSGRDNEQFF